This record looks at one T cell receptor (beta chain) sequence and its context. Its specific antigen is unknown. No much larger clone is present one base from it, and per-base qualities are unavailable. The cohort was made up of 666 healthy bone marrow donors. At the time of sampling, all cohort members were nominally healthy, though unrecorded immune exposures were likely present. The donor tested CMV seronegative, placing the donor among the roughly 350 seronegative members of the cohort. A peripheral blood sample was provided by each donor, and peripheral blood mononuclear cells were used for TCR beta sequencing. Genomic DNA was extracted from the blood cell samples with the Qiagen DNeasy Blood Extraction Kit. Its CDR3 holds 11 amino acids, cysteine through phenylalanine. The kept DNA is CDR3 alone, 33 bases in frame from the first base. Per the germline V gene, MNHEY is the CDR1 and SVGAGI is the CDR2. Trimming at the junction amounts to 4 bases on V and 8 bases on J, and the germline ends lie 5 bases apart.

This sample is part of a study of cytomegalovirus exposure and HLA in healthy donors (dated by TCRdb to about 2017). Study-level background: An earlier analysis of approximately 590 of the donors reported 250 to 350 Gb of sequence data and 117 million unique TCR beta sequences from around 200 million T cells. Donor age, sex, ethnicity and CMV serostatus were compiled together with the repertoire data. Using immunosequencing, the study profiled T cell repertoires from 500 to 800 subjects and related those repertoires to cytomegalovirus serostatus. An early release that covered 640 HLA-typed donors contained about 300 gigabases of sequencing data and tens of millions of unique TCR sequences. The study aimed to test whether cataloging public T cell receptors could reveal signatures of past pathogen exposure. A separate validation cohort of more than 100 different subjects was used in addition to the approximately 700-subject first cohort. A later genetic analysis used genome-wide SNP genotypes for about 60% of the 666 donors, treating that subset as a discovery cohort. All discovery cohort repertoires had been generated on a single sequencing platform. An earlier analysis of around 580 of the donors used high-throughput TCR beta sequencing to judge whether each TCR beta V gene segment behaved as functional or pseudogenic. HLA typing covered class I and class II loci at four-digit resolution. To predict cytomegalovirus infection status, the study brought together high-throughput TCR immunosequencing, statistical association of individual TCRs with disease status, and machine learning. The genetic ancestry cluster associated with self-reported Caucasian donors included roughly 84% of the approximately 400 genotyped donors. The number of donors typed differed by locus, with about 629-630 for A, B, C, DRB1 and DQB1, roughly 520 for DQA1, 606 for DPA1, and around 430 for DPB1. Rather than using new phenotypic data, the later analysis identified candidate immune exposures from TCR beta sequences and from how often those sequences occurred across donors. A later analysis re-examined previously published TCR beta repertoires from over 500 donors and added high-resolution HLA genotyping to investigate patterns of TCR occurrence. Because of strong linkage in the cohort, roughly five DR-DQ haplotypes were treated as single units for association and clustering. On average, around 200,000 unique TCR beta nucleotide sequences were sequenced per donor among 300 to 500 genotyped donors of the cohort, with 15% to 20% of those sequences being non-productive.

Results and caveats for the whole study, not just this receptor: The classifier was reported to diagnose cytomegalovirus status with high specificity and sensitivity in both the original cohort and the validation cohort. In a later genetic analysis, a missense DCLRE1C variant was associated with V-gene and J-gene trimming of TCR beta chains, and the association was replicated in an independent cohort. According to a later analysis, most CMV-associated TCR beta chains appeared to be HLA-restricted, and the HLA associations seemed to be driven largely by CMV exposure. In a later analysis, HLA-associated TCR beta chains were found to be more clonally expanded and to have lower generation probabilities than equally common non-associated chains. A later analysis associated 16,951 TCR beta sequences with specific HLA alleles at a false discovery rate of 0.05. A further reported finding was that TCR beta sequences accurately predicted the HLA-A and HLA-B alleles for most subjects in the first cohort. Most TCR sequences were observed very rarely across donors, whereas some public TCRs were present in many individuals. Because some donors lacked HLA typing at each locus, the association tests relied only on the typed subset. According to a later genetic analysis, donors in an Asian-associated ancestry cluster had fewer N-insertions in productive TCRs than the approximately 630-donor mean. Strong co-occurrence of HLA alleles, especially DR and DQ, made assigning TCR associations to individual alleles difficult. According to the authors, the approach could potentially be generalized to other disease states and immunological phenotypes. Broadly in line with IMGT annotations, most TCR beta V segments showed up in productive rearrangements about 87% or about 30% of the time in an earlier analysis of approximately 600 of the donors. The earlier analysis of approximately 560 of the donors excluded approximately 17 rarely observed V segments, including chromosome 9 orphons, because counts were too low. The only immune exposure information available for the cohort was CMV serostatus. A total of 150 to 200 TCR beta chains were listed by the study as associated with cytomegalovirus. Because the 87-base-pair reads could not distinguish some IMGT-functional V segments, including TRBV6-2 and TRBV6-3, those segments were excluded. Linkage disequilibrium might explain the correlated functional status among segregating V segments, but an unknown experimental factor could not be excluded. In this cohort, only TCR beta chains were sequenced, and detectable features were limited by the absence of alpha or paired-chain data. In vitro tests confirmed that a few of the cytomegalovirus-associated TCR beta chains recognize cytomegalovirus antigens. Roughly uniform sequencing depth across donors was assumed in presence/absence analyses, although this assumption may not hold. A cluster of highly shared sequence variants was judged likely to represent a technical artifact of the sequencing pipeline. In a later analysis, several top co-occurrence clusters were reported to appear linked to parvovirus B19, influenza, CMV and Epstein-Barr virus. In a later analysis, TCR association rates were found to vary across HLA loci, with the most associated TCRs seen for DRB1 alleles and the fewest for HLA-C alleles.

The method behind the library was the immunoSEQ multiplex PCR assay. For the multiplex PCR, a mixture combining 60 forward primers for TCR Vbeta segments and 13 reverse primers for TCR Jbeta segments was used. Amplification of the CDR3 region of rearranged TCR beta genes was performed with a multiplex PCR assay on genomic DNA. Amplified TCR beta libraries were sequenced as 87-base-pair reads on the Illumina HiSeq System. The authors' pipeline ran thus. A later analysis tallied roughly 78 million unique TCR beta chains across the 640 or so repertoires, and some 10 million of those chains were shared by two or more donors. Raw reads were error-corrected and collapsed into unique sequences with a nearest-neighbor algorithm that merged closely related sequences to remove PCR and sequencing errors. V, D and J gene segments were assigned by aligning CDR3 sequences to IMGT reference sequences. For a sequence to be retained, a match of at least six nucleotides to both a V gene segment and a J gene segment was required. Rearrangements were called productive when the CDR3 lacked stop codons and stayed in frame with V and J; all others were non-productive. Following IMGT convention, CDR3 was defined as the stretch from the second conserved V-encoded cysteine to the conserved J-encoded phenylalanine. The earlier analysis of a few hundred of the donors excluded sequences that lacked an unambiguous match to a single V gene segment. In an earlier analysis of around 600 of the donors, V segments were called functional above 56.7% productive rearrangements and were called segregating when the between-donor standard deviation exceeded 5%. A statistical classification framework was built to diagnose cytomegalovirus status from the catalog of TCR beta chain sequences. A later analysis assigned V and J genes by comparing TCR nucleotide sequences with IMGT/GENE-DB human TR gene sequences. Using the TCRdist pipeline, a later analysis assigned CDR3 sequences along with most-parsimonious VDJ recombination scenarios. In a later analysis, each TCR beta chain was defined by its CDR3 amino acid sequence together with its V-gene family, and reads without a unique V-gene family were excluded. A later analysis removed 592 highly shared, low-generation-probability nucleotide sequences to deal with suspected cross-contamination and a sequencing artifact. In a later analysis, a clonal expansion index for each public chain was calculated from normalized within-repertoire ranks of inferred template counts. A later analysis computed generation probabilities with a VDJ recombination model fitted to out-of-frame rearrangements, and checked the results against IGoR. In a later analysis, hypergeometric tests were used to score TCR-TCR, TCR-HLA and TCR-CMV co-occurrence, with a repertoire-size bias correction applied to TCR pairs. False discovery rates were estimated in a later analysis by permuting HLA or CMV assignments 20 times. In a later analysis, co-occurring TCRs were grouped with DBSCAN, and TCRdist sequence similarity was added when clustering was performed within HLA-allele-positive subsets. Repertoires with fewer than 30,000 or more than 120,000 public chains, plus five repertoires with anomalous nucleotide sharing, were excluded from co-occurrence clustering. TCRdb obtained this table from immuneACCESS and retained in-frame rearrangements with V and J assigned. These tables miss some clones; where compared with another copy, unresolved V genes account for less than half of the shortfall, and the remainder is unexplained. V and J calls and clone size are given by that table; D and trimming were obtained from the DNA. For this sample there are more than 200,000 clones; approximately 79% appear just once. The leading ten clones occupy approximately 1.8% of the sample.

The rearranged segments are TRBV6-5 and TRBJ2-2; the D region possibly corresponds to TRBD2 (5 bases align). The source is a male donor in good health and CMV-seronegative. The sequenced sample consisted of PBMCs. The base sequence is TGTGCCAGCAGTTGGAGGGGGGAGCTGTTTTTT. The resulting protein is CASSWRGELFF.